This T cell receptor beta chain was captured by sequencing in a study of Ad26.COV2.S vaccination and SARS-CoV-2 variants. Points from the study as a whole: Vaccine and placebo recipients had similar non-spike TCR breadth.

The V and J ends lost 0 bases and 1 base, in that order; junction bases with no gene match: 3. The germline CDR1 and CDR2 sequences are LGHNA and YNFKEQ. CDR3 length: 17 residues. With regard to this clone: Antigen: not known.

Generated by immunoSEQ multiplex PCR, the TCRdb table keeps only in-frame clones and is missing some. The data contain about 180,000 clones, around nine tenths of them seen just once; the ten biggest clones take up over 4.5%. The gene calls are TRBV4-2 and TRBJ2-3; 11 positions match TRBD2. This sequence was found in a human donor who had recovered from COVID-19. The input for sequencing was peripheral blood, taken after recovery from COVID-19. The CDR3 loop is CASSQDLSGGGTDTQYF. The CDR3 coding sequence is TGTGCCAGCAGCCAAGATCTTAGCGGGGGGGGCACAGATACGCAGTATTTT.